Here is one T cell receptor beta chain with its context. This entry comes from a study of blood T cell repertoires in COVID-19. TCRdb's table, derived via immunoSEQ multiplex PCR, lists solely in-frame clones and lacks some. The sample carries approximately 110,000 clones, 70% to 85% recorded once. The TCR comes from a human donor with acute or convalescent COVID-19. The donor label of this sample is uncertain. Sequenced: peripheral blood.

In nucleotides, the CDR3 is TGTGCCAGCAGCTTCCGGGATCGCTATCAAGAGACCCAGTACTTC. It codes for CASSFRDRYQETQYF. The chain is built from TRBV11-1 and TRBJ2-5, with D possibly being TRBD2 (5 bases). The CDR3 contains 15 residues. Germline V lookup: CDR1 SGHAT, CDR2 FQDESV (reference sequence). Trimming removed 3 bases at V and 2 bases at J, with 13 bases between. The variable domain in full, completed from reference TRBV11-1 and TRBJ2-5, reads EAEVAQSPRYKITEKSQAVAFWCDPISGHATLYWYRQILGQGPELLVQFQDESVVDDSQLPKDRFSAERLKGVDSTLKIQPAELGDSAMYLCASSFRDRYQETQYFGPGTRLLVL.